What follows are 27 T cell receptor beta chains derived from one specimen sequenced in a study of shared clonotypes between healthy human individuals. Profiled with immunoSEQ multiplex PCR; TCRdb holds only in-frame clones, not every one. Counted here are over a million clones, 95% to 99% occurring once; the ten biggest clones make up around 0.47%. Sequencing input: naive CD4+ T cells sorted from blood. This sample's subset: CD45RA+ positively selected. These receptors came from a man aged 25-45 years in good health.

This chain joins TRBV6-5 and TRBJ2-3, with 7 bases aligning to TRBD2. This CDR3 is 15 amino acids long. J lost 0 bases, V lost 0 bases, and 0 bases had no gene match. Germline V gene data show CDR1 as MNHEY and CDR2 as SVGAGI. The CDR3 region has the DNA TGTGCCAGCAGTTACTCTAGCGGGAGCACAGATACGCAGTATTTT. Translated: CASSYSSGSTDTQYF.

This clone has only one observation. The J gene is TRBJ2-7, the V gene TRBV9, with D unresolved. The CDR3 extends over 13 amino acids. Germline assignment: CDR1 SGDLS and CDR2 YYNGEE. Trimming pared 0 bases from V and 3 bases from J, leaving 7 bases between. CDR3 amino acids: CASSVVPGYEQYF. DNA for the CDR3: TGTGCCAGCAGCGTAGTGCCGGGCTACGAGCAGTACTTC. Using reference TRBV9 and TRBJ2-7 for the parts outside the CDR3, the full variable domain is DSGVTQTPKHLITATGQRVTLRCSPRSGDLSVYWYQQSLDQGLQFLIQYYNGEERAKGNILERFSAQQFPDLHSELNLSSLELGDSALYFCASSVVPGYEQYFGPGTRLTVT.

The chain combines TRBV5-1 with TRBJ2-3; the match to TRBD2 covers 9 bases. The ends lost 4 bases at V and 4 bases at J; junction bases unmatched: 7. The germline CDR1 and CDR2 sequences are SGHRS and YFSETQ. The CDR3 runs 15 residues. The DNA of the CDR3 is TGCGCCAGCAGCAGACCTAGCGGGACCGCAGATACGCAGTATTTT. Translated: CASSRPSGTADTQYF.

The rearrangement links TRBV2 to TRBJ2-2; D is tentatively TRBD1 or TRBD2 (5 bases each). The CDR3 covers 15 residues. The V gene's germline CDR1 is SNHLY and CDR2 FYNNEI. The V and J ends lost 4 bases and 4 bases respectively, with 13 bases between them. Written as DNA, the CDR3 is TGTGCCAGCAGTGTTGAGGGGCCGATCACCGGGGAGCTGTTTTTT. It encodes CASSVEGPITGELFF. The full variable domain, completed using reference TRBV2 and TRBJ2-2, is EPEVTQTPSHQVTQMGQEVILRCVPISNHLYFYWYRQILGQKVEFLVSFYNNEISEKSEIFDDQFSVERPDGSNFTLKIRSTKLEDSAMYFCASSVEGPITGELFFGEGSRLTVL.

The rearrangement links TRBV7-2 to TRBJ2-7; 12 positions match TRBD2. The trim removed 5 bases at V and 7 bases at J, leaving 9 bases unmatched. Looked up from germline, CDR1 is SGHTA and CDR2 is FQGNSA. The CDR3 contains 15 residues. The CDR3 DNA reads TGTGCCAGCAGCCCGAGACTAGCGGGAGTAAGGGAGCAGTACTTC. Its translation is CASSPRLAGVREQYF.

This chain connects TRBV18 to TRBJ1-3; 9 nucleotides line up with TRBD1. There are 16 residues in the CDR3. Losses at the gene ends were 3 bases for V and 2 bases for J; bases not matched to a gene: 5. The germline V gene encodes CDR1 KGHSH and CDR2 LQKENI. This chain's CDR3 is CASSPSGTGPGNTIYF. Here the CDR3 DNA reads TGTGCCAGCTCACCCTCCGGGACAGGGCCTGGAAACACCATATATTTT.

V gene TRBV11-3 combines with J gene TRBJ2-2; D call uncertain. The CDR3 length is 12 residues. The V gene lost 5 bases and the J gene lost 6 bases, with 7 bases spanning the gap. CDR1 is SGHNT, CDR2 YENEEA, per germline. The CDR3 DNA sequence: TGTGCCAGCAGCCGATTGGCCGGGGAGCTGTTTTTT. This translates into CASSRLAGELFF.

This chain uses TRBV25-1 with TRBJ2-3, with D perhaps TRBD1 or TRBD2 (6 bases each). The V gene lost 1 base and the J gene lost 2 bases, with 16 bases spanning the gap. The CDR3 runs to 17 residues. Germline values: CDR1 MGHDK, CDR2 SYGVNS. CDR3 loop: CASSEWPGAGLTDTQYF. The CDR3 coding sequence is TGTGCCAGCAGTGAATGGCCAGGGGCGGGACTCACAGATACGCAGTATTTT. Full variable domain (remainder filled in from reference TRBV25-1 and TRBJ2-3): EADIYQTPRYLVIGTGKKITLECSQTMGHDKMYWYQQDPGMELHLIHYSYGVNSTEKGDLSSESTVSRIRTEHFPLTLESARPSHTSQYLCASSEWPGAGLTDTQYFGPGTRLTVL.

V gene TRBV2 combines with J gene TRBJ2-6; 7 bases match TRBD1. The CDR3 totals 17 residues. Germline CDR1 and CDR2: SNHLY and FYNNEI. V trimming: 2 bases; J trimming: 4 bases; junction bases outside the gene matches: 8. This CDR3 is CASSELRKGAGANVLTF. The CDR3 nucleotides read TGTGCCAGCAGTGAACTTCGTAAGGGGGCCGGGGCCAACGTCCTGACTTTC.

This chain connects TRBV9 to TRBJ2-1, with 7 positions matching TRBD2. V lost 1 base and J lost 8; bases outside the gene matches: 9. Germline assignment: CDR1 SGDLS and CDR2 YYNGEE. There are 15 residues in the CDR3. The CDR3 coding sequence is TGTGCCAGCAGCGTAACAGGCGGGAGCGGCTATGAGCAGTTCTTC. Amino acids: CASSVTGGSGYEQFF.

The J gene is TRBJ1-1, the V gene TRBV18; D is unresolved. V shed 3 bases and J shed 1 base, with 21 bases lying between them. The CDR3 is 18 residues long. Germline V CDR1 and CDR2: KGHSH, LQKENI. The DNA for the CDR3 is TGTGCCAGCTCACCCCTGATAGTAACTGGTTCAAGGAACACTGAAGCTTTCTTT. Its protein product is CASSPLIVTGSRNTEAFF.

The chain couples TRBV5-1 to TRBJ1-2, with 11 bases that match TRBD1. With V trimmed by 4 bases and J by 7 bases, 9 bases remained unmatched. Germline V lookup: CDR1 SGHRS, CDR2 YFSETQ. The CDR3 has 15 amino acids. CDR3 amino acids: CASSTIGQGAGGYTF. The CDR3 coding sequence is TGCGCCAGCAGCACAATAGGACAGGGGGCTGGTGGCTACACCTTC.

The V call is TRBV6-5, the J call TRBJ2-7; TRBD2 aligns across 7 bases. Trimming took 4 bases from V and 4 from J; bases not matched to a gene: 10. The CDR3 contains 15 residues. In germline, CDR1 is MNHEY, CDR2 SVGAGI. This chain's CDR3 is CASSLFGGRAYEQYF. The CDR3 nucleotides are TGTGCCAGCAGTTTGTTCGGAGGGAGGGCATACGAGCAGTACTTC.

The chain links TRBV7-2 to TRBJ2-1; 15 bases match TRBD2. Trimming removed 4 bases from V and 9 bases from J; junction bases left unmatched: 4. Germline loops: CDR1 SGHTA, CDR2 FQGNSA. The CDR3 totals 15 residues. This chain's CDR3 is CASSSWTSGRGEQFF. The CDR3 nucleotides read TGTGCCAGCAGCTCCTGGACTAGCGGGAGGGGTGAGCAGTTCTTC.

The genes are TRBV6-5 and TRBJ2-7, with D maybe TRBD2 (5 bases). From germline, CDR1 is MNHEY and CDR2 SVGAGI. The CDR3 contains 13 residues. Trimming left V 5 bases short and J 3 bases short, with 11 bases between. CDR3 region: CASSNGIVYEQYF. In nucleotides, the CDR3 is TGTGCCAGCAGTAACGGGATAGTCTACGAGCAGTACTTC.

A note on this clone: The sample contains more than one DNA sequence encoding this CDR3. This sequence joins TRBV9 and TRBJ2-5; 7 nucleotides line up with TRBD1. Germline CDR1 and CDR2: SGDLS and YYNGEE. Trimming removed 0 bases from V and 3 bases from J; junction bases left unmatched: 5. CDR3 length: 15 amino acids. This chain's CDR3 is CASSVAGTGEETQYF. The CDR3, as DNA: TGTGCCAGCAGCGTAGCTGGCACAGGGGAAGAGACCCAGTACTTC. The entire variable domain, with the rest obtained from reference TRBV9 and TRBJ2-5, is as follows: DSGVTQTPKHLITATGQRVTLRCSPRSGDLSVYWYQQSLDQGLQFLIQYYNGEERAKGNILERFSAQQFPDLHSELNLSSLELGDSALYFCASSVAGTGEETQYFGPGTRLLVL.

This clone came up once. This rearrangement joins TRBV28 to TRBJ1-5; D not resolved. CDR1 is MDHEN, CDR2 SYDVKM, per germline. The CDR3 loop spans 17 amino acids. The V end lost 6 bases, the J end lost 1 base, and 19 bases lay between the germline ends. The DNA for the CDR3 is TGTGCCAGCAGGACTAACGAGGGATTCATGAGCAATCAGCCCCAGCATTTT. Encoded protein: CASRTNEGFMSNQPQHF.

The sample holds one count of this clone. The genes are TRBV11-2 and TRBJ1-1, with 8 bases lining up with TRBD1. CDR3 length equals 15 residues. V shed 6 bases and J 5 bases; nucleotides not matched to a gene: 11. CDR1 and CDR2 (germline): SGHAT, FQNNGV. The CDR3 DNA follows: TGTGCCAGCAGACGTATTAAACAGGGGGAGACTGAAGCTTTCTTT. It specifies CASRRIKQGETEAFF.

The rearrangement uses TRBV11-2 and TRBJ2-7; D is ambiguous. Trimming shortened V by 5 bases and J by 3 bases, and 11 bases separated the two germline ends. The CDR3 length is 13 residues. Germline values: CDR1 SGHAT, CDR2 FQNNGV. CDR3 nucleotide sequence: TGTGCCAGCAGCCCCGTGGTGGTCTACGAGCAGTACTTC. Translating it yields CASSPVVVYEQYF.

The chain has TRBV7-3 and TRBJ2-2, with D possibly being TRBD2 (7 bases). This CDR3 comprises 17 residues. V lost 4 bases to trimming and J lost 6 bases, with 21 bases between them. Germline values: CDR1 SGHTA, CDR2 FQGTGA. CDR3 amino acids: CASSSRGGGQGPGELFF. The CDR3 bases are TGTGCCAGCAGCTCCCGCGGCGGGGGACAAGGACCCGGGGAGCTGTTTTTT.

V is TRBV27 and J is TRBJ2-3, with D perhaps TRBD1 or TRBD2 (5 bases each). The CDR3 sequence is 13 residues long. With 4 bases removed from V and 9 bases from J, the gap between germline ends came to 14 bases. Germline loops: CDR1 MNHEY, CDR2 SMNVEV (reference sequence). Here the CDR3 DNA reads TGTGCCAGCAGTTCCGTCTCCTGGGGGACGCAGTATTTT. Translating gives CASSSVSWGTQYF.

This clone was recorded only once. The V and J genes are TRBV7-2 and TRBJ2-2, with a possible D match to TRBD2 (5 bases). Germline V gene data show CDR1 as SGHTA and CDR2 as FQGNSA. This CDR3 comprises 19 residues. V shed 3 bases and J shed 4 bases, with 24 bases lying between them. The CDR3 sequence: CASSFGPPLRVVGTGELFF. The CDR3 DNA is TGTGCCAGCAGCTTCGGGCCCCCGCTGAGGGTTGTAGGCACCGGGGAGCTGTTTTTT.

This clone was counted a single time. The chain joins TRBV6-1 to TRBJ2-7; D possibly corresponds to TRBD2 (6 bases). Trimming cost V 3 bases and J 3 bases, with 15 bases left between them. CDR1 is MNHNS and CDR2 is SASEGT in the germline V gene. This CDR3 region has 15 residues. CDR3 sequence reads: CASSDPMGGIYEQYF. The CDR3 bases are TGTGCCAGCAGTGATCCAATGGGGGGAATCTACGAGCAGTACTTC.

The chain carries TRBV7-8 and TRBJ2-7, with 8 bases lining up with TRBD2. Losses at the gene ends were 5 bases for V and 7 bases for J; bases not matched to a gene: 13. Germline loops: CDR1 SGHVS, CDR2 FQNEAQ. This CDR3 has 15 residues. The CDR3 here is CASSPREGRIGEQYF. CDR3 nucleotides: TGTGCCAGCAGCCCCCGGGAGGGCCGTATCGGAGAGCAGTACTTC.

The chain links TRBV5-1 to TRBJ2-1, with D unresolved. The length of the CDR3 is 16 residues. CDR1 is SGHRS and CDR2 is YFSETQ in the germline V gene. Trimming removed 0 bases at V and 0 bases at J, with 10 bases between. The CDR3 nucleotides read TGCGCCAGCAGCTTGGCGGCTACGAGCTCCTACAATGAGCAGTTCTTC. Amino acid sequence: CASSLAATSSYNEQFF.

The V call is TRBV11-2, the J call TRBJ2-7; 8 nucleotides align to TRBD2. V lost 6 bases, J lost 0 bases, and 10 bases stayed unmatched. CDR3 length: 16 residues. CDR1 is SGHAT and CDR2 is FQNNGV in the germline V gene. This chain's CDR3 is CASSPTSGYSSYEQYF. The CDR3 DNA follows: TGTGCCAGCAGTCCTACTAGCGGCTACAGCTCCTACGAGCAGTACTTC.

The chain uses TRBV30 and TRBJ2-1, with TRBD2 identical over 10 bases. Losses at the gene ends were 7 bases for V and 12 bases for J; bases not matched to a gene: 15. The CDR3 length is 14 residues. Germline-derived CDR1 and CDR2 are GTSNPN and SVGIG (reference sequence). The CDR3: CASEAGGPAGAQFF. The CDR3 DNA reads TGTGCCTCCGAAGCGGGAGGGCCTGCCGGGGCGCAGTTCTTC.